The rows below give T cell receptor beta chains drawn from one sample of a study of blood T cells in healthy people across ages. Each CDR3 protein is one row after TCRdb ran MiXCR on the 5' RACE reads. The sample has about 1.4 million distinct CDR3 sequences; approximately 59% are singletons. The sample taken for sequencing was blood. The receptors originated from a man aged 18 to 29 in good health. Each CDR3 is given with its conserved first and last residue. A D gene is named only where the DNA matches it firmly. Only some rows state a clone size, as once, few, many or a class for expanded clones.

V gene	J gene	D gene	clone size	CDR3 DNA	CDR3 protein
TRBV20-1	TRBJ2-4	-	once	TGCAGTGCTATGATAGCCAAAAACATTCAGTACTTC	CSAMIAKNIQYF
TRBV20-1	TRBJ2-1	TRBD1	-	TGCAGTGCTCCTAACTCAGGACAGGGAAAGAATGAGCAGTTCTTC	CSAPNSGQGKNEQFF
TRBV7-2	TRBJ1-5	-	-	TGTGCCAGCAGCCTGTGGGGGATCAGCAATCAGCCCCAGCATTTT	CASSLWGISNQPQHF
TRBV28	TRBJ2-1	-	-	TGTGCCAGCAGTTTTCCCCCCGAGACTAGCTCCTACAATGAGCAGTTCTTC	CASSFPPETSSYNEQFF
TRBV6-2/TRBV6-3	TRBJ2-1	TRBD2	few	TGTGCCAGCAGTTATACTAGCGGGAGCTATGAGCAGTTCTTC	CASSYTSGSYEQFF
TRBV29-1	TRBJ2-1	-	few	TGCAGCGCTTCTGACAGTTTTCATGAGCAGTTCTTC	CSASDSFHEQFF
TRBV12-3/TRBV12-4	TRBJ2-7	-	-	TGTGCCAGCAGTACCCTGGGGCAAGAGACTCAGTACTTC	CASSTLGQETQYF
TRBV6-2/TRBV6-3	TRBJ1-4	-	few	TGTGCCAGCAGTTACTCTGAATCAACAGGAGAAAAACTGTTTTTT	CASSYSESTGEKLFF
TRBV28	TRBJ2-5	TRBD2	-	TGTGCCAGCAGCCTTGGACTAGCGGGGGGTAGGGAGCAGTACTTC	CASSLGLAGGREQYF
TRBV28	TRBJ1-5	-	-	TGTGCCAGCAGTTTGGGGGTCCGTCAGCCCCAGCATTTT	CASSLGVRQPQHF
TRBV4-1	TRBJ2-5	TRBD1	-	TGCGCCAGCAGCCAGGGACAGGGGCCCGGGGAGACCCAGTACTTC	CASSQGQGPGETQYF